This T cell receptor (beta chain) is from a study of blood T cell repertoires in COVID-19. Method: immunoSEQ multiplex PCR; TCRdb's copy keeps in-frame clones and lacks some. Of a few hundred thousand clones listed, roughly nine tenths are singletons. The length of the CDR3 is 12 residues. Trimming took off 8 bases at V and 7 bases at J, with 15 bases between the two ends. Per germline, CDR1 MNHEY and CDR2 SVGAGI. The chain recombines TRBV6-5 with TRBJ2-7; D may be TRBD2 (6 bases). The sequenced sample consisted of peripheral blood. The sequence derives from a man aged 60 to 69 with acute or convalescent COVID-19. The CDR3 sequence: CASRRGAGEQYF. The CDR3 region has the DNA TGTGCCAGCCGCCGCGGGGCCGGAGAGCAGTACTTC.